The TCR beta chain described here comes from a study of blood T cell repertoires in COVID-19. Study in general: Acute and convalescent COVID-19 samples came from the United States, Italy and Spain. From T cells, B-cell-depleted T cells, or PBMCs came the material, which was cDNA or gDNA.

This clone was seen a few times. This CDR3 is built from 15 residues. CDR1 and CDR2 (germline): MNHNY, SVGAGI (reference sequence). V lost 0 bases and J 1 base, leaving 7 bases between the germline ends. Original analysis: Counts of nucleated cells, estimated from reference gene primer amplification, were obtained. Only in-frame clones appear in the TCRdb table, and some are missing; sequencing was by immunoSEQ multiplex PCR. V, J and clone size are taken as reported in that table, and D and trimming were inferred from the DNA itself. The profile shows 75,000 or so clones, 82% of them singletons. The TCR originated in a man in his sixties with acute or convalescent COVID-19. Sequencing was carried out using peripheral blood. V and J are TRBV6-6 and TRBJ1-5; D not resolved. CDR3 in amino acids: CASSYSIRSNQPQHF. The CDR3 DNA is TGTGCCAGCAGTTACTCGATTCGGAGCAATCAGCCCCAGCATTTT.